The 19 T cell receptor beta chains in this list originate from one sample, sequenced in a study of blood T cell repertoires in COVID-19. Sequenced by immunoSEQ multiplex PCR; TCRdb stores in-frame clones only, minus some. Among about 190,000 clones, 65% to 80% were seen once, and the ten largest hold roughly 12%. Sequencing was done on a sample of peripheral blood. The receptor set was obtained from a woman aged 50 to 60 with acute or convalescent COVID-19.

As for this clone: One end of the junction varies from germline; a read error may be responsible. V and J are TRBV11-3 and TRBJ2-1; no reliable D call. CDR1 is SGHNT, CDR2 YENEEA, per germline. The CDR3 consists of 15 residues. As DNA, the CDR3 is TGTGCCAGCAGCCCCGGCGGCGGTTCCTTCAATGAGCAGTTCTTC. It encodes CASSPGGGSFNEQFF.

The chain joins TRBV15 to TRBJ1-5; the D is unclear. Germline-derived CDR1 and CDR2 are LNHNV and YYDKDF (reference sequence). This CDR3 is 14 amino acids long. Trimming took 0 bases from V and 0 from J, leaving 3 bases between them. The CDR3 coding sequence is TGTGCCACCAGCAGAGATAGTAGCAATCAGCCCCAGCATTTT. This codes for CATSRDSSNQPQHF.

This chain uses TRBV28 with TRBJ1-1; no firm D call. There are 15 residues in the CDR3. Germline V gene data show CDR1 as MDHEN and CDR2 as SYDVKM. V was trimmed by 0 bases and J by 1 base, leaving 9 bases between them. This chain's CDR3 is CASSLWSEANTEAFF. Written as DNA, the CDR3 is TGTGCCAGCAGTTTATGGTCGGAGGCGAACACTGAAGCTTTCTTT.

The rearrangement joins TRBV19 to TRBJ2-7; D is uncertain. The V gene's germline CDR1 is LNHDA and CDR2 SQIVND (reference sequence). The V end lost 2 bases, the J end lost 3 bases, and 8 bases lay between the germline ends. The CDR3 extends over 13 amino acids. The CDR3 DNA sequence: TGTGCCAGTAGTATATCCCCTAGCTACGAGCAGTACTTC. Translating gives CASSISPSYEQYF.

The genes are TRBV28 and TRBJ1-6; 7 nucleotides agree with TRBD1. Per the germline V gene, CDR1 is MDHEN and CDR2 is SYDVKM. Trimming cost V 6 bases and J 7 bases; bases outside gene matches: 9. This CDR3 has 15 residues. CDR3 protein: CASRLSGGQNSPLHF. Here the CDR3 DNA reads TGTGCCAGCAGACTATCCGGGGGACAGAATTCACCCCTCCACTTT.

This clone was detected a few times. The chain combines TRBV7-2 with TRBJ1-2, with 8 bases that match TRBD1. Unmatched junction bases numbered 11, after V lost 4 bases and J lost 7 bases. The CDR3 has 15 residues. CDR1 SGHTA and CDR2 FQGNSA come from the germline V gene. The CDR3 nucleotides are TGTGCCAGCAGCTCCAGGGAGACAGGGGTCGGTGGCTACACCTTC. It encodes CASSSRETGVGGYTF.

J is TRBJ2-7 and V is TRBV5-1; tentatively, D is TRBD1 (5 bases). Germline values: CDR1 SGHRS, CDR2 YFSETQ. The CDR3 is made up of 14 amino acids. The V gene lost 4 bases and the J gene lost 5 bases, with 16 bases spanning the gap. CDR3 sequence reads: CASSPGQLRDEQYF. DNA of the CDR3: TGCGCCAGCAGCCCCGGACAACTTAGGGACGAGCAGTACTTC.

The chain recombines TRBV15 with TRBJ1-5; D is ambiguous. In germline, CDR1 is LNHNV, CDR2 YYDKDF (reference sequence). V dropped 8 bases and J dropped 4 bases, with 12 bases sitting between them. The CDR3 covers 13 residues. The CDR3 protein is CATPLQVNQPQHF. DNA of the CDR3: TGTGCCACCCCTCTGCAGGTTAATCAGCCCCAGCATTTT.

The chain joins TRBV29-1 to TRBJ2-2; 9 positions agree with TRBD1. Unmatched junction bases numbered 3, after V lost 7 bases and J lost 0 bases. Germline V lookup: CDR1 SQVTM, CDR2 ANQGSEA. The CDR3 loop spans 14 amino acids. The CDR3 spells CSARTGANTGELFF. CDR3 DNA: TGCAGCGCTAGGACAGGGGCGAACACCGGGGAGCTGTTTTTT.

The chain is built from TRBV13 and TRBJ1-1, with D hard to call. Trimming took off 5 bases at V and 7 bases at J, with 11 bases between the two ends. Per the germline V gene, CDR1 is PRHDT and CDR2 is FYEKMQ (reference sequence). The CDR3 consists of 12 residues. This chain's CDR3 is CASSRGGNEAFF. The CDR3 coding sequence is TGTGCCAGCAGCCGAGGAGGTAATGAAGCTTTCTTT.

The chain joins TRBV10-3 to TRBJ2-5, with a possible D match to TRBD2 (5 bases). The CDR3 loop spans 14 amino acids. V was cut by 6 bases and J by 1 base, with 12 bases left in between. Germline CDR1 ENHRY, CDR2 SYGVKD. CDR3 DNA: TGTGCCATCAGGAGGGATACGGGCCAAGAGACCCAGTACTTC. Translating it yields CAIRRDTGQETQYF.

This clone was detected only a few times. The V and J genes are TRBV19 and TRBJ1-5, with D hard to call. V lost 7 bases and J 8 bases, leaving 21 bases between the germline ends. From germline, CDR1 is LNHDA and CDR2 SQIVND (reference sequence). The CDR3 extends over 15 amino acids. CDR3 coding DNA: TGTGCCAGTAACCATCGGGCCGGGGATTCGGAGCCCCAGCATTTT. Translated: CASNHRAGDSEPQHF. The variable domain in full, with the rest retrieved from reference TRBV19 and TRBJ1-5, is DGGITQSPKYLFRKEGQNVTLSCEQNLNHDAMYWYRQDPGQGLRLIYYSQIVNDFQKGDIAEGYSVSREKKESFPLTVTSAQKNPTAFYLCASNHRAGDSEPQHFGDGTRLSIL.

V gene TRBV4-3 combines with J gene TRBJ2-1, with a weak D call TRBD2 (6 bases). V lost 0 bases to trimming and J lost 0 bases, with 9 bases between them. CDR3 length: 16 residues. CDR1 and CDR2 (germline): LGHNA, YSLEER. The CDR3 loop is CASSQDSGSSYNEQFF. CDR3 DNA sequence: TGCGCCAGCAGCCAAGATAGCGGCAGCTCCTACAATGAGCAGTTCTTC.

A single count supports this clone. This chain connects TRBV27 to TRBJ1-1, with D perhaps TRBD1 (6 bases). The ends were cut back, 8 bases at V and 4 bases at J, with 14 bases in the middle. Germline V gene data show CDR1 as MNHEY and CDR2 as SMNVEV (reference sequence). The CDR3 consists of 13 residues. The CDR3 region has the DNA TGTGCCAGCGTCCCTCCCAGGGGCACTGAAGCTTTCTTT. Protein product: CASVPPRGTEAFF.

This clone was recorded a few times. The rearrangement joins TRBV6-5 to TRBJ2-5; 14 bases agree with TRBD2. The V and J ends lost 5 bases and 5 bases, in that order; junction bases with no gene match: 4. The CDR3 has 15 residues. CDR1 MNHEY and CDR2 SVGAGI come from the germline V gene. This chain's CDR3 is CASSPGLAGVETQYF. Here the CDR3 DNA reads TGTGCCAGCAGTCCGGGACTAGCGGGAGTTGAGACCCAGTACTTC.

The CDR3 region is CASSSDSSWGEKLFF. CDR3 DNA: TGCGCCAGCAGCTCTGACAGCTCTTGGGGCGAAAAACTGTTTTTT. The V and J genes are TRBV5-1 and TRBJ1-4; D is perhaps TRBD1 (5 bases). The CDR3 extends over 15 amino acids. Germline loops: CDR1 SGHRS, CDR2 YFSETQ. Trimming took off 3 bases at V and 8 bases at J, with 17 bases between the two ends.

The chain links TRBV12-5 to TRBJ2-7, with TRBD1 as a possible D gene (6 bases). The V gene lost 6 bases and the J gene lost 9 bases, with 12 bases spanning the gap. The CDR3 is made up of 11 amino acids. Germline CDR1 is LGHNT and CDR2 is FRNRAP. The CDR3 DNA reads as TGTGCTAGTGGCTTACAGGGCGGGCAGTACTTC. Encoded protein: CASGLQGGQYF.

The chain has TRBV27 and TRBJ1-2; unclear D gene. Per germline, CDR1 MNHEY and CDR2 SMNVEV (reference sequence). The CDR3 is made up of 13 amino acids. Trimming removed 3 bases from V and 2 bases from J, with 7 bases in between. The CDR3 loop is CASSFSENYGYTF. In DNA, the CDR3 is TGTGCCAGCAGTTTCTCTGAGAACTATGGCTACACCTTC.

This chain connects TRBV15 to TRBJ1-3, with a weak D call TRBD1 (5 bases). Trimming took 2 bases from V and 3 from J, leaving 17 bases between them. This CDR3 region has 17 residues. Looked up from germline, CDR1 is LNHNV and CDR2 is YYDKDF (reference sequence). The CDR3, as DNA: TGTGCCACCAGCAGAACCAAGCCAGGGTTTAGTGGAAACACCATATATTTT. This codes for CATSRTKPGFSGNTIYF.